This T cell receptor (beta chain) was identified in a study of blood T cell repertoires in COVID-19. Across the whole study: Recovered status in Cohort 3 required two negative PCRs, clearance, or symptom resolution.

This CDR3 comprises 13 residues. Between the trimmed V and J ends, which lost 0 bases and 11 bases, there was a span of 12 bases. Germline V CDR1 and CDR2: SGHDT, YYEEEE. Libraries were prepared by immunoSEQ multiplex PCR; TCRdb keeps only in-frame clonotypes and omits some of them. The sample has some 160,000 clones, 65% to 80% seen once; the top ten hold roughly 20%. All enrollees were about 18 to 89 years old and from fewer than 30 US areas. Sequenced input: PBMCs or T cells enriched from blood (not recorded which). The chain recombines TRBV5-6 with TRBJ2-1; a possible D gene is TRBD2 (6 bases). The TCR originated in a woman in her 70s in a cohort exposed to, infected with or recovered from COVID-19 (not recorded which). In DNA, the CDR3 is TGTGCCAGCAGCTTGGATCGGGGGTTGAAGCAGTTCTTC. Protein: CASSLDRGLKQFF. Full variable domain (remainder filled in from reference TRBV5-6 and TRBJ2-1): DAGVTQSPTHLIKTRGQQVTLRCSPKSGHDTVSWYQQALGQGPQFIFQYYEEEERQRGNFPDRFSGHQFPNYSSELNVNALLLGDSALYLCASSLDRGLKQFFGPGTRLTVL.